This TCR beta chain was retrieved from a study of blood T cell repertoires in COVID-19. This table comes from immunoSEQ multiplex PCR, and its TCRdb copy is limited to in-frame clones, with some not included. Counted here are some 140,000 clones, around 83% occurring once; the ten biggest clones make up about 29%. The CDR3 is made up of 14 amino acids. Trimming shortened V by 1 base and J by 2 bases, and 9 bases separated the two germline ends. The germline V gene has CDR1 SGHRS and CDR2 YFSETQ. The receptor's source is a woman aged 55 to 70 with acute or convalescent COVID-19. The sequenced sample consisted of peripheral blood. The chain couples TRBV5-1 to TRBJ1-1, with D hard to call. Written as DNA, the CDR3 is TGCGCCAGCAGCTTGCCGCAGTCCAACACTGAAGCTTTCTTT. Encoded protein: CASSLPQSNTEAFF.